Presented here are 2 T cell receptor beta chains from one specimen sequenced in a study of PD-L1 blockade in urothelial cancer. Using immunoSEQ multiplex PCR, the repertoire was profiled, and TCRdb retains in-frame clones only, with some absent. The repertoire holds tens of thousands of clones, with around 89% as singletons. Sample time point: pretreatment peripheral blood. Sample: PBMCs, taken around atezolizumab (anti-PD-L1) treatment. Source of these receptors: a man in his 60s with urothelial cancer.

In its sample, this clone was seen a few times. The chain joins TRBV14 to TRBJ2-7; 8 bases line up with TRBD1. CDR1 is SGHDN and CDR2 is FVKESK in the germline V gene. CDR3 length: 16 residues. The V segment lost 2 bases and the J segment 4 bases; nucleotides outside the gene matches: 10. The CDR3 sequence is CASSQYHGQGAYEQYF. CDR3 DNA: TGTGCCAGCAGCCAATACCATGGACAGGGAGCGTACGAGCAGTACTTC.

The chain is built from TRBV7-2 and TRBJ2-4; 12 bases map to TRBD2. Germline CDR1 SGHTA, CDR2 FQGNSA. J was trimmed by 6 bases and V by 1 base; bases with no gene match: 4. The CDR3 runs 16 residues. Here the CDR3 reads CASSLELAGGVNIQYF. CDR3 sequence (DNA): TGTGCCAGCAGCTTAGAGCTAGCGGGGGGGGTAAACATTCAGTACTTC. Drawing the rest from reference TRBV7-2 and TRBJ2-4, the complete variable domain is GAGVSQSPSNKVTEKGKDVELRCDPISGHTALYWYRQSLGQGLEFLIYFQGNSAPDKSGLPSDRFSAERTGGSVSTLTIQRTQQEDSAVYLCASSLELAGGVNIQYFGAGTRLSVL.